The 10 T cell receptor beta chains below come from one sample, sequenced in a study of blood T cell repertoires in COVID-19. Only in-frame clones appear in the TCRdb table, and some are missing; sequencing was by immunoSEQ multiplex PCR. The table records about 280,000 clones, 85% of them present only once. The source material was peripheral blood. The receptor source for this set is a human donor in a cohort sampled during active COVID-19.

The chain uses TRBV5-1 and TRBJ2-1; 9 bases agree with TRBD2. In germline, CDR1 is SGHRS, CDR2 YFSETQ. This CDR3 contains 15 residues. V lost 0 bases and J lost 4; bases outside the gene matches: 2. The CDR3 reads CASSLGGGVYNEQFF. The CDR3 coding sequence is TGCGCCAGCAGCTTGGGCGGGGGGGTTTACAATGAGCAGTTCTTC.

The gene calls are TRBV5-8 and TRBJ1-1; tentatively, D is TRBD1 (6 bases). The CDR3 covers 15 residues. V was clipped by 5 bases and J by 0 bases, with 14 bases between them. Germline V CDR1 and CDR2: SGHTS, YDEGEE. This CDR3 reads CASRWAGALNTEAFF. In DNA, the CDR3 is TGTGCCAGCAGGTGGGCGGGGGCTCTGAACACTGAAGCTTTCTTT.

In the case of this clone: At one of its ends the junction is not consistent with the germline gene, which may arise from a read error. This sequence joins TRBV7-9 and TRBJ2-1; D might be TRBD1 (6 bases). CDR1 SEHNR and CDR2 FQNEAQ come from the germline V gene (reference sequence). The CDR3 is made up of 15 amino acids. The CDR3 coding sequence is TGTGCCAGCAGCTTAGAAGGGGGAACCTATAATGAGCAGTTCTTC. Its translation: CASSLEGGTYNEQFF.

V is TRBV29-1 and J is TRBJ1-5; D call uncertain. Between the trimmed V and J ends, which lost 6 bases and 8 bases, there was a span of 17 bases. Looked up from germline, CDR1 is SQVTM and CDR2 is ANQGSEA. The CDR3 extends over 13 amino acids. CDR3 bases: TGCAGCGTCACCCTAGGCGTCGGGGAGCCCCAGCATTTT. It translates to CSVTLGVGEPQHF.

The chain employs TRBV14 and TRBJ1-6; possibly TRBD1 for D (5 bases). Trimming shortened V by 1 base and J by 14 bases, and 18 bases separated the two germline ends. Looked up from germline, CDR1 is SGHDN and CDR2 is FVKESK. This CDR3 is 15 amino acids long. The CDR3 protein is CASSQVAGPGGALHF. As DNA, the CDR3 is TGTGCCAGCAGCCAAGTCGCGGGGCCTGGAGGGGCCCTCCACTTT.

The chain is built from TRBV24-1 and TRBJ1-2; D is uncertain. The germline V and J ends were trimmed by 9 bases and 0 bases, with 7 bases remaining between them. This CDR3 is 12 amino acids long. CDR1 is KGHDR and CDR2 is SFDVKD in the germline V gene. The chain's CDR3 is CATQSANYGYTF. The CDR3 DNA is TGTGCCACCCAGTCCGCTAACTATGGCTACACCTTC.

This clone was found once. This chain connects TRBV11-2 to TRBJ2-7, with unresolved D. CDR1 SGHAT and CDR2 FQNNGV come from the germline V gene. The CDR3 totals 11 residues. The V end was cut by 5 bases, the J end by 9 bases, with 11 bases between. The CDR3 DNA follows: TGTGCCAGCAGCCGACAATTAGTGCAGTACTTC. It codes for CASSRQLVQYF.

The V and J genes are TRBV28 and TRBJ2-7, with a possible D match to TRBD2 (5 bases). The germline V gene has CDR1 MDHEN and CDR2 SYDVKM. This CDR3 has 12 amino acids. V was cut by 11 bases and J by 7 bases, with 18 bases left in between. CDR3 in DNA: TGTGCCGGAGGAGACCTCGGTGGAGAGCAGTACTTC. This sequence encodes CAGGDLGGEQYF. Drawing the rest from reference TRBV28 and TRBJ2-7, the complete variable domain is DVKVTQSSRYLVKRTGEKVFLECVQDMDHENMFWYRQDPGLGLRLIYFSYDVKMKEKGDIPEGYSVSREKKERFSLILESASTNQTSMYLCAGGDLGGEQYFGPGTRLTVT.

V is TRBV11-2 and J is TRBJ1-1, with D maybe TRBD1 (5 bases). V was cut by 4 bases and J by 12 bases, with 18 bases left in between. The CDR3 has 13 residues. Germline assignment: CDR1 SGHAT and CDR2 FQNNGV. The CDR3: CASSWGGLEKTFF. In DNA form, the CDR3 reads TGTGCCAGCAGCTGGGGGGGGTTGGAGAAAACTTTCTTT.

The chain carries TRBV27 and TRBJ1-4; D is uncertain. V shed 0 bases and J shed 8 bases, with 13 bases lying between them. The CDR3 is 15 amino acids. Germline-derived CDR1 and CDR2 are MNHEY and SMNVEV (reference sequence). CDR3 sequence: CASSLSASPREKLFF. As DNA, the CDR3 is TGTGCCAGCAGTTTATCGGCTTCCCCTCGAGAAAAACTGTTTTTT.